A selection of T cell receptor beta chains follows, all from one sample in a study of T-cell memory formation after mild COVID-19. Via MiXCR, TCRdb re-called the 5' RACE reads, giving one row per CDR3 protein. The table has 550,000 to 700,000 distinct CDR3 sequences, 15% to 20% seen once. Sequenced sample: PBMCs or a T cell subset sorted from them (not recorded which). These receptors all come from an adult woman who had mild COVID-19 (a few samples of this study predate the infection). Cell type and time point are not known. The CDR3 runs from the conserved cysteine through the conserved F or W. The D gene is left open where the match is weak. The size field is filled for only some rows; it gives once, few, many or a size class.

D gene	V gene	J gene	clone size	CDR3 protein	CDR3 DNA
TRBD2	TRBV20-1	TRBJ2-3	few	CSASALAGGLDTQYF	TGCAGTGCTAGTGCACTAGCGGGGGGGCTGGATACGCAGTATTTT
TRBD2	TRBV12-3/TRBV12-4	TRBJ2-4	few	CASSNRDSPTGGNIQYF	TGTGCCAGCAGTAACCGGGACTCACCCACGGGGGGAAACATTCAGTACTTC
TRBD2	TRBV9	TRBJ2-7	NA	CASSVAPTTSGGYEQYF	TGTGCCAGCAGCGTAGCCCCAACTACTAGCGGGGGCTACGAGCAGTACTTC
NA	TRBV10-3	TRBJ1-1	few	CAISGPGQSAFF	TGTGCCATCAGTGGTCCGGGGCAGTCAGCTTTCTTT
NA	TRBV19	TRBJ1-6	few	CASSNSIGSGRANSPLHF	TGTGCCAGTAGTAATTCGATCGGAAGCGGCCGGGCTAATTCACCCCTCCACTTT
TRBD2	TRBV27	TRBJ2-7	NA	CASSVSSIGLAGGPYEQYF	TGTGCCAGCAGCGTCTCCTCTATCGGTTTAGCGGGAGGGCCCTACGAGCAGTACTTC
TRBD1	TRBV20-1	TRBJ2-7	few	CSAGIGQGADEQYF	TGCAGTGCCGGAATTGGACAGGGGGCGGACGAGCAGTACTTC
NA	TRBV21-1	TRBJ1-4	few	CASSKIIRFGSEEKLFF	TGTGCCAGCAGCAAAATAATTCGGTTTGGATCGGAGGAAAAACTGTTTTTT
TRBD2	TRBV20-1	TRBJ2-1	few	CSARDKRELNNNEQFF	TGCAGTGCTAGAGATAAGCGGGAGTTAAACAACAATGAGCAGTTCTTC
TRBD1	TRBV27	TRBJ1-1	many	CASSSGQFTEAFF	TGTGCCAGCAGTTCGGGACAGTTTACTGAAGCTTTCTTT
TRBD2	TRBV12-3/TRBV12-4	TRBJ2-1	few	CASSRSGGVSEQFF	TGTGCCAGCAGTCGGAGCGGGGGTGTAAGTGAGCAGTTCTTC
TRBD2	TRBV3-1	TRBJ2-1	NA	CASMLAGGNEQFF	TGTGCCAGCATGCTAGCGGGAGGGAATGAGCAGTTCTTC
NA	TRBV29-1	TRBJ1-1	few	CSVESGGSTEAFF	TGCAGCGTTGAAAGTGGGGGATCCACTGAAGCTTTCTTT
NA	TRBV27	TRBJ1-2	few	CASSPRLLGPYGYTF	TGTGCCAGCAGTCCCCGTCTCCTCGGCCCCTATGGCTACACCTTC